The 25 T cell receptor beta chains reported below all come from one sample, sequenced in a study of spatial heterogeneity in lung cancer. Whole-study results and caveats: Tumor mutation count correlated with how many alpha and beta TCRs expanded intratumorally.

Stated time point: sample taken at primary tumor resection. TCRdb reprocessed the 5' RACE reads via MiXCR and lists one record per CDR3 protein. The sample shows about 13,000 distinct CDR3 sequences, about 5% of them seen only once. The antigens of these receptors remain unknown. The starting material was lung tumor tissue, obtained at surgery. These receptors all come from a female donor with early-stage non-small cell lung cancer.

This clonotype was seen at least ten times. This chain joins TRBV7-9 and TRBJ2-7; tentatively, D is TRBD1 (6 bases). The CDR3 covers 12 residues. Trimming stripped 3 bases from V and 4 bases from J, with 7 bases between. Germline CDR1 is SEHNR and CDR2 is FQNEAQ (reference sequence). Here the CDR3 reads CASSFQGYEQYF. The CDR3 DNA reads as TGTGCCAGCAGCTTTCAGGGGTACGAGCAGTACTTC.

This clonotype was seen at least ten times. The J gene is TRBJ1-2, the V gene TRBV5-5; unclear D gene. V was trimmed by 5 bases and J by 2 bases, leaving 10 bases between them. The CDR3 is made up of 13 amino acids. CDR1 is SGHKS and CDR2 is YYEKEE in the germline V gene (reference sequence). Here the CDR3 reads CASRSGLNYGYTF. In nucleotides, the CDR3 is TGTGCCAGCAGGTCCGGGCTGAACTATGGCTACACCTTC.

This clonotype has a handful of counts. The V gene is TRBV4-2, the J gene TRBJ1-4, with no clear D. The CDR3 covers 14 residues. With 1 base removed from V and 8 bases from J, the gap between germline ends came to 11 bases. Germline-derived CDR1 and CDR2 are LGHNA and YNFKEQ. CDR3 bases: TGTGCCAGCAGCCAAGGGCTAAATTGGGAAAAACTGTTTTTT. The encoded protein is CASSQGLNWEKLFF.

This clonotype showed up many times. The chain employs TRBV3-1 and TRBJ1-5; unclear D gene. Trimming removed 0 bases from V and 6 bases from J, with 12 bases in between. The germline CDR1 and CDR2 sequences are LGHDT and YNNKEL (reference sequence). The CDR3 extends over 15 amino acids. CDR3 residues: CASSQEGRVGQPQHF. The DNA for the CDR3 is TGTGCCAGCAGCCAAGAAGGGCGGGTGGGTCAGCCCCAGCATTTT.

Ten or more counts support this clonotype. This chain uses TRBV4-1 with TRBJ1-4, with 10 positions matching TRBD1. V shed 3 bases, J shed 8 bases, and the junction held 9 bases outside the gene matches. Germline V gene sequence: CDR1 MGHRA, CDR2 YSYEKL. The CDR3 contains 16 residues. CDR3 coding DNA: TGCGCCAGCAGCCAGACCTGGGACAGGGGAAGCGAAAAACTGTTTTTT. Its protein product is CASSQTWDRGSEKLFF.

This clonotype was picked up many times. V gene TRBV5-1 combines with J gene TRBJ2-1, with 8 positions matching TRBD2. CDR1 and CDR2 (germline): SGHRS, YFSETQ. The CDR3 consists of 16 residues. V was pared by 3 bases and J by 0 bases, with 5 bases of the junction left unmatched. The CDR3 loop is CASSWTGTSSYNEQFF. DNA of the CDR3: TGCGCCAGCAGCTGGACCGGGACTAGCTCCTACAATGAGCAGTTCTTC.

The J gene is TRBJ2-6, the V gene TRBV11-2; the D gene is possibly TRBD1 (6 bases). Trimming took off 1 base at V and 1 base at J, with 14 bases between the two ends. The germline V gene has CDR1 SGHAT and CDR2 FQNNGV. This CDR3 has 18 amino acids. CDR3 in DNA: TGTGCCAGCAGCTTAGCAGGGGCGACGGTATCTGGGGCCAACGTCCTGACTTTC. Translation gives CASSLAGATVSGANVLTF.

There are many counts of this clonotype. The chain couples TRBV12-3 or TRBV12-4 to TRBJ1-5, with no clear D. V lost 3 bases, J lost 4 bases, and 10 bases lay in between. The length of the CDR3 is 14 residues. DNA for the CDR3: TGTGCCAGCAGTTTGGTTGGGCCTAATCAGCCCCAGCATTTT. Residues: CASSLVGPNQPQHF.

There are many counts of this clonotype. This chain connects TRBV7-2 to TRBJ2-5, with TRBD1 matching 9 bases. This CDR3 has 15 amino acids. Unmatched junction bases numbered 10, after V lost 5 bases and J lost 6 bases. CDR1 is SGHTA, CDR2 FQGNSA, per germline. The CDR3 loop is CASSPSPGQGKTQYF. The CDR3 bases are TGTGCCAGCAGCCCATCTCCGGGACAGGGAAAGACCCAGTACTTC.

This clonotype was recorded at least ten times. The chain's CDR3 is CASSYSDRDISPLHF. CDR3 bases: TGTGCCAGCAGTTACTCGGACAGGGATATTTCACCCCTCCACTTT. J is TRBJ1-6 and V is TRBV6-5; 8 bases are a match to TRBD1. V lost 0 bases to trimming and J lost 9 bases; unmatched junction nucleotides: 4. CDR1 is MNHEY and CDR2 is SVGAGI in the germline V gene. The CDR3 runs 15 residues.

This clonotype was recorded many times. The V call is TRBV3-1, the J call TRBJ2-7; 10 positions match TRBD2. The junction had 2 bases not matched to a gene; V was cut back by 4 bases and J by 2 bases. The CDR3 contains 14 residues. Per germline, CDR1 LGHDT and CDR2 YNNKEL (reference sequence). CDR3 DNA: TGTGCCAGCAGCCGTACTAGCGGGGCCTACGAGCAGTACTTC. Translating gives CASSRTSGAYEQYF.

This clonotype was detected ten times or more. The chain links TRBV7-9 to TRBJ1-2; the match to TRBD1 covers 7 bases. The V segment lost 0 bases and the J segment 7 bases; nucleotides outside the gene matches: 8. Germline lookup yields CDR1 SEHNR and CDR2 FQNEAQ (reference sequence). This CDR3 region has 15 residues. The chain's CDR3 is CASSLAGGRGSGYTF. The CDR3 DNA is TGTGCCAGCAGCTTAGCCGGGGGCAGGGGGAGTGGCTACACCTTC.

At least ten counts were recorded for this clonotype. V is TRBV6-1 and J is TRBJ1-5; 9 bases map to TRBD1. The CDR3 consists of 19 residues. V shed 1 base, J shed 5 bases, and the junction held 15 bases outside the gene matches. Germline CDR1 MNHNS, CDR2 SASEGT. CDR3 nucleotides: TGTGCCAGCAGTGAAGGTCTCGGTGAGGGACAGGGAGGGCATCAGCCCCAGCATTTT. It encodes CASSEGLGEGQGGHQPQHF.

This clonotype has at least ten counts. This sequence joins TRBV6-2 or TRBV6-3 and TRBJ2-4; D is unclear. CDR1 MNHEY and CDR2 SVGEGT come from the germline V gene. Trimming shortened V by 6 bases and J by 0 bases, and 15 bases separated the two germline ends. There are 16 residues in the CDR3. The CDR3: CASSPVGLGAKNIQYF. As DNA, the CDR3 is TGTGCCAGCAGCCCAGTTGGGCTTGGAGCCAAAAACATTCAGTACTTC.

This clonotype was counted many times. V and J are TRBV7-9 and TRBJ2-2; D is undetermined. The CDR3 is made up of 11 amino acids. Per germline, CDR1 SEHNR and CDR2 FQNEAQ (reference sequence). The V and J ends lost 2 bases and 9 bases respectively, with 4 bases between them. CDR3 DNA: TGTGCCAGCAGCTTAACCCGGGAGCTGTTTTTT. This gives the protein CASSLTRELFF.

This clonotype was observed at least ten times. The chain uses TRBV10-3 and TRBJ1-1, with unresolved D. The CDR3 is 12 residues long. Germline V gene data show CDR1 as ENHRY and CDR2 as SYGVKD. V was pared by 6 bases and J by 4 bases, with 9 bases between. The CDR3 DNA follows: TGTGCCATCAGGGACCTGGGCACTGAAGCTTTCTTT. Translated, it gives CAIRDLGTEAFF.

Many counts were recorded for this clonotype. The CDR3 region is CASSSSGQAYNEQFF. DNA of the CDR3: TGTGCCAGCAGCTCATCCGGACAGGCCTACAATGAGCAGTTCTTC. The chain employs TRBV7-2 and TRBJ2-1, with 7 bases aligning to TRBD1. V was pared by 4 bases and J by 2 bases, with 5 bases of the junction left unmatched. CDR1 SGHTA and CDR2 FQGNSA come from the germline V gene. The CDR3 is 15 residues long.

This clonotype has a count of ten or more. The genes are TRBV3-1 and TRBJ2-6; 7 bases match TRBD1. V shed 4 bases and J 0 bases; nucleotides not matched to a gene: 3. Per germline, CDR1 LGHDT and CDR2 YNNKEL (reference sequence). The CDR3 is 16 residues long. CDR3 protein: CASSRDRDSGANVLTF. CDR3 bases: TGTGCCAGCAGCCGGGACAGAGACTCTGGGGCCAACGTCCTGACTTTC.

This clonotype was counted at least ten times. The chain combines TRBV7-2 with TRBJ2-5; unclear D gene. The CDR3 runs to 13 residues. V lost 2 bases, J lost 2 bases, and 6 bases lay in between. Germline V CDR1 and CDR2: SGHTA, FQGNSA. CDR3 protein: CASSLTLQETQYF. As DNA, the CDR3 is TGTGCCAGCAGCTTAACCCTTCAAGAGACCCAGTACTTC.

This clonotype has a count of ten or more. J is TRBJ2-1 and V is TRBV7-2; tentatively, D is TRBD2 (5 bases). Trimming removed 0 bases at V and 9 bases at J, with 15 bases between. This CDR3 comprises 15 residues. Germline-derived CDR1 and CDR2 are SGHTA and FQGNSA. The CDR3 sequence: CASSLALSIEGEQFF. DNA of the CDR3: TGTGCCAGCAGCTTAGCGCTTAGTATTGAGGGTGAGCAGTTCTTC.

This clonotype was observed at least ten times. This sequence joins TRBV15 and TRBJ2-7, with a weak D call TRBD2 (5 bases). Germline values: CDR1 LNHNV, CDR2 YYDKDF (reference sequence). The CDR3 contains 14 residues. V was clipped by 0 bases and J by 4 bases, with 10 bases between them. The CDR3 nucleotides read TGTGCCACCAGCAGAGATCGAGGGCCGTACGAGCAGTACTTC. This encodes CATSRDRGPYEQYF.

This clonotype was recorded many times. The chain is built from TRBV20-1 and TRBJ2-3; 7 bases map to TRBD1. The CDR3 contains 12 residues. Germline V gene lookup returns CDR1 DFQATT and CDR2 SNEGSKA (reference sequence). V shed 3 bases, J shed 8 bases, and the junction held 5 bases outside the gene matches. CDR3: CSASAGGGTQYF. The CDR3 nucleotides are TGCAGTGCTAGCGCAGGGGGTGGTACGCAGTATTTT.

On this clonotype: A much larger clone is a single base away; this may be a read error. This sequence joins TRBV6-2 or TRBV6-3 and TRBJ1-5, with 8 bases fitting TRBD1. Germline assignment: CDR1 MNHEY and CDR2 SVGEGT. The CDR3 has 13 amino acids. With 4 bases clipped from V and 6 bases from J, the junction kept 2 bases outside the gene matches. CDR3 loop: CASSSDRAQPQHF. The CDR3 DNA reads TGTGCCAGCAGTTCGGACAGGGCTCAGCCCCAGCATTTT.

This clonotype was detected many times. The rearrangement joins TRBV9 to TRBJ2-1, with no clear D. Trimming pared 3 bases from V and 5 bases from J, leaving 9 bases between. CDR3 length: 13 amino acids. The V gene's germline CDR1 is SGDLS and CDR2 YYNGEE. This CDR3 is CASSAGVHNEQFF. The CDR3 DNA sequence: TGTGCCAGCAGCGCCGGAGTCCACAATGAGCAGTTCTTC.

This clonotype was detected many times. The chain joins TRBV2 to TRBJ2-5, with 9 bases that match TRBD2. The germline V gene has CDR1 SNHLY and CDR2 FYNNEI. This CDR3 contains 16 residues. V gave up 6 bases and J gave up 1 base; unmatched junction bases: 9. The CDR3: CASRSLSGGPQETQYF. CDR3 in DNA: TGTGCCAGCAGGAGCTTGAGCGGGGGGCCCCAAGAGACCCAGTACTTC.